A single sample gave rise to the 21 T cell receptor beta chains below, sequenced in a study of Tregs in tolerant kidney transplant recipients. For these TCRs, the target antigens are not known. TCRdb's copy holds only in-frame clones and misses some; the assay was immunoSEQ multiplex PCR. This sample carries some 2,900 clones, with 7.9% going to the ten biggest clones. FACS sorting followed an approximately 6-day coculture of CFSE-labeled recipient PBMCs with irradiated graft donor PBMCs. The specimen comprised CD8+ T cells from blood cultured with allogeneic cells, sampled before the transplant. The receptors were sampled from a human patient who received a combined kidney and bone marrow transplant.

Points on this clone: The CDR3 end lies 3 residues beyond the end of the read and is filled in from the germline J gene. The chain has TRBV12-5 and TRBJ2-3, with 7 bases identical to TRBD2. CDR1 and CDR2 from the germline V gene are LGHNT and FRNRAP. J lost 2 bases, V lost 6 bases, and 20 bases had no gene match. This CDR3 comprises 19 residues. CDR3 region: CASGSKNPRERGLTDTQYF. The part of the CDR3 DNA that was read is TGTGCTAGTGGATCGAAAAACCCCAGAGAGCGGGGACTCACAGATACG.

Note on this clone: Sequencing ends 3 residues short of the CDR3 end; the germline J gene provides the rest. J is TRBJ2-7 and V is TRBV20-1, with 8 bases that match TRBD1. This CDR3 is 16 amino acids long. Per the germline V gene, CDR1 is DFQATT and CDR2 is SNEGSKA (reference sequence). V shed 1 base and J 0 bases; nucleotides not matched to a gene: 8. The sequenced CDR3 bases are TGCAGTGCTAGAGCTGAGGGACAGGTTCTCTCCTACGAG. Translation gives CSARAEGQVLSYE. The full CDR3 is CSARAEGQVLSYEQYF.

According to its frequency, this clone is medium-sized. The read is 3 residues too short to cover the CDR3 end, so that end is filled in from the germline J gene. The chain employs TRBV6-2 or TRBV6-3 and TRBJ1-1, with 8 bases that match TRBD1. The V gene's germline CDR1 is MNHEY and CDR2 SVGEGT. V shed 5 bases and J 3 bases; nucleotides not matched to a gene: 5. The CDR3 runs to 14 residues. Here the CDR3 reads CASSHGQGYTEAFF. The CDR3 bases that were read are TGTGCCAGCAGTCACGGACAGGGCTACACTGAA.

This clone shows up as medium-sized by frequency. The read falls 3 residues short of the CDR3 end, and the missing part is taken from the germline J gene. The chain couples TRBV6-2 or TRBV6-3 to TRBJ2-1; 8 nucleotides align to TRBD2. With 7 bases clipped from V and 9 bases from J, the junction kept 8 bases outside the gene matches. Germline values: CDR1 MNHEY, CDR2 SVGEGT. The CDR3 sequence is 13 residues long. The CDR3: CASNREGRGEQFF. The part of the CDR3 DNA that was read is TGTGCCAGCAACCGGGAGGGCCGGGGTGAG.

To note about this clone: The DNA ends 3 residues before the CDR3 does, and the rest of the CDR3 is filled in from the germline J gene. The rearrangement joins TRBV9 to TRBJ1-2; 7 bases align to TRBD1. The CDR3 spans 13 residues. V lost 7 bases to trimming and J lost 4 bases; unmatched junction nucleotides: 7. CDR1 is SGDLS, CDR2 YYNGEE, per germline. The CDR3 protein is CASQGQFPYGYTF. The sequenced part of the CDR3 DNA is TGTGCCAGCCAGGGACAGTTCCCCTATGGC. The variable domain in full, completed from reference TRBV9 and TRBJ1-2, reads DSGVTQTPKHLITATGQRVTLRCSPRSGDLSVYWYQQSLDQGLQFLIQYYNGEERAKGNILERFSAQQFPDLHSELNLSSLELGDSALYFCASQGQFPYGYTFGSGTRLTVV.

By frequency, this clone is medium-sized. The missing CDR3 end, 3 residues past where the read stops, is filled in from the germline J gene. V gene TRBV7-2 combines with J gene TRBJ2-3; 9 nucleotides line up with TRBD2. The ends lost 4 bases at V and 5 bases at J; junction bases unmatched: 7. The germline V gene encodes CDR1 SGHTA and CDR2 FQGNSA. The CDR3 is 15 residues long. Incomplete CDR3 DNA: TGTGCCAGCAGCTCGGTAGCGGGAGTGGTAGATACG. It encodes CASSSVAGVVDT. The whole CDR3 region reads CASSSVAGVVDTQYF.

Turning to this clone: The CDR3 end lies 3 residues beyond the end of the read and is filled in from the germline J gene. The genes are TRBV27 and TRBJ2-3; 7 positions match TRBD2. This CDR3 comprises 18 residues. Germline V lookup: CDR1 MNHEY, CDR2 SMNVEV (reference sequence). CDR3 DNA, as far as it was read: TGTGCCAGCAGTTTACGGGGGTGGGACTACCTCACAGTTTCCACG. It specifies CASSLRGWDYLTVST. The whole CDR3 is CASSLRGWDYLTVSTQYF.

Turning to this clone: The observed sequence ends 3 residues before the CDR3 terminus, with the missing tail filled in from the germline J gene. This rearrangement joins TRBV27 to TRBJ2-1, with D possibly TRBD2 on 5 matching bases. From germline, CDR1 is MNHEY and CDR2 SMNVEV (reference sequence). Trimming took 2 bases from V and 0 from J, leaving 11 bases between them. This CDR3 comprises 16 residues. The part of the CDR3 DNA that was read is TGTGCCAGCAGTTTACGGGGAGACGGCTCCTACAATGAG. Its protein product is CASSLRGDGSYNE. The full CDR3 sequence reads CASSLRGDGSYNEQFF.

The sequenced part of the CDR3 DNA is TGCAGCGTTGGGGGGGGAGAGACC. This sequence encodes CSVGGGET. The entire CDR3 protein reads CSVGGGETQYF. The chain links TRBV29-1 to TRBJ2-5; 7 bases match TRBD2. The read gets to within 3 residues of the CDR3 end, and the germline J gene fills in the rest. After removal of 4 bases from V and 4 bases from J, the junction contained 0 bases not matched to a gene. Germline assignment: CDR1 SQVTM and CDR2 ANQGSEA. This CDR3 has 11 amino acids.

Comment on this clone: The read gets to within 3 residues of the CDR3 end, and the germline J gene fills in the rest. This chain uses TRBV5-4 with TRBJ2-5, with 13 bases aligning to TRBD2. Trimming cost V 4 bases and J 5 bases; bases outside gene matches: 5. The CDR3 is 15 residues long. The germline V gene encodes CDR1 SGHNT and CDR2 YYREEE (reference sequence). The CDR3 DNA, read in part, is TGTGCCAGCAGCCCCCCGGGACTAGCGGGGGAGACC. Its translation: CASSPPGLAGET. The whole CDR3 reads CASSPPGLAGETQYF.

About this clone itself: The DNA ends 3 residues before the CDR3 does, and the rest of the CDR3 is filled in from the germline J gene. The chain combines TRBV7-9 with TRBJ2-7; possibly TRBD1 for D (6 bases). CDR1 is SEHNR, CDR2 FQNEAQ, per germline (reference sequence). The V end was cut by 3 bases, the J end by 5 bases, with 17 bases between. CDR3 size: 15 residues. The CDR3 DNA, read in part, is TGTGCCAGCAGCTTGGACCGGGACATCGGACACGAG. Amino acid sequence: CASSLDRDIGHE. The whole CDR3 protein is CASSLDRDIGHEQYF.

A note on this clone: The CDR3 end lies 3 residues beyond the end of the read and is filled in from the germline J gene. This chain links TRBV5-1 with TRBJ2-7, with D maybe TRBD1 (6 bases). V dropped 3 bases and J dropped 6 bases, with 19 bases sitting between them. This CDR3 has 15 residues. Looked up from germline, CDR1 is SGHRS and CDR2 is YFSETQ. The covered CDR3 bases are TGCGCCAGCAGCTCACGGTCGGGCCTAGGGGGCGAG. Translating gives CASSSRSGLGGE. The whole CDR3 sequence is CASSSRSGLGGEQYF.

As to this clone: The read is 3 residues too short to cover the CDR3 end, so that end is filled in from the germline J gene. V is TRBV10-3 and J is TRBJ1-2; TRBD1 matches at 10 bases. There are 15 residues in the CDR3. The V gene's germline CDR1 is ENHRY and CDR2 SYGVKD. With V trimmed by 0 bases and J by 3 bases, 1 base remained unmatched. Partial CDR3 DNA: TGTGCCATCAGTGAGTCGGGACAGGGGTACTATGGC. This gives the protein CAISESGQGYYG. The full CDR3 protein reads CAISESGQGYYGYTF.

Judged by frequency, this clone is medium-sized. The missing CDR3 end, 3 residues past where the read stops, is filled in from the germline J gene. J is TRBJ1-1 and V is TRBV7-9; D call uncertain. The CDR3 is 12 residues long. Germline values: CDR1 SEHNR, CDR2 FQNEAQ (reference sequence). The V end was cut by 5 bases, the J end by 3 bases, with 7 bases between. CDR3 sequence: CASSDWDTEAFF. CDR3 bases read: TGTGCCAGCAGCGACTGGGACACTGAA.

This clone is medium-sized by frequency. CDR3 bases read: TGTGCCAGCAGCTTCGGGGTGTGGCAGCCC. This sequence encodes CASSFGVWQP. The CDR3 reads in full as CASSFGVWQPQHF. The chain links TRBV7-2 to TRBJ1-5; no definite D call. Read data end 3 residues before the CDR3 end; the end is taken from the germline J gene. Germline CDR1 SGHTA, CDR2 FQGNSA. This CDR3 is built from 13 residues. The ends were cut back, 3 bases at V and 7 bases at J, with 10 bases in the middle. The full variable domain, its missing parts supplied by reference TRBV7-2 and TRBJ1-5, is GAGVSQSPSNKVTEKGKDVELRCDPISGHTALYWYRQSLGQGLEFLIYFQGNSAPDKSGLPSDRFSAERTGGSVSTLTIQRTQQEDSAVYLCASSFGVWQPQHFGDGTRLSIL.

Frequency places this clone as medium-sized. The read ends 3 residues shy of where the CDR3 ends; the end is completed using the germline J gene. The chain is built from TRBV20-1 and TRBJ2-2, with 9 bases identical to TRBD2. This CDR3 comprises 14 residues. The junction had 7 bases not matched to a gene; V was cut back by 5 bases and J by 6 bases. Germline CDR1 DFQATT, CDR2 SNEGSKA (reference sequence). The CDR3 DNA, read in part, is TGCAGTGCTCTGGGCGGGGGGGTGGCCGGGGAG. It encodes CSALGGGVAGE. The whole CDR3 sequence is CSALGGGVAGELFF.

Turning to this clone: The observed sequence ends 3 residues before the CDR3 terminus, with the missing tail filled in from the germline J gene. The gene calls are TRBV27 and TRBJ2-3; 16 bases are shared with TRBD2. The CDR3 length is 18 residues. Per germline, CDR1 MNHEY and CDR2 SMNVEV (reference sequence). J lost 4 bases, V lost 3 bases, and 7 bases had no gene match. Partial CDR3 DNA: TGTGCCAGCAGTTTGGGACTAGCGGGGGGGCCTTTAGCAGATACG. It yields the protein CASSLGLAGGPLADT. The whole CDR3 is CASSLGLAGGPLADTQYF.

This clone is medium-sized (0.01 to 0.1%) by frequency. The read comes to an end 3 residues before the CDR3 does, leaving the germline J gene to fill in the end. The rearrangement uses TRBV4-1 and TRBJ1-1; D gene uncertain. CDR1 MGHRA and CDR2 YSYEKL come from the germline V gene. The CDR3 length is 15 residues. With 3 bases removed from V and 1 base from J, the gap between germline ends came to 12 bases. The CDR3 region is CASSHMGLGNTEAFF. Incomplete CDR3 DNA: TGCGCCAGCAGCCACATGGGCCTGGGGAACACTGAA.

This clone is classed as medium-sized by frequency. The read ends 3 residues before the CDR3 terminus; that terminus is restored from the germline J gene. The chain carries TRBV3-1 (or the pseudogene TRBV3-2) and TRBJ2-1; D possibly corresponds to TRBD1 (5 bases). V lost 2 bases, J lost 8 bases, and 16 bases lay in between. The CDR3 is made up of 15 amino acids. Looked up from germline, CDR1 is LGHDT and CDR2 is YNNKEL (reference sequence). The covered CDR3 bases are TGTGCCAGCAGCCAATCCCCCCCCAGGGCCCATGAG. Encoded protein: CASSQSPPRAHE. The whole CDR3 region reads CASSQSPPRAHEQFF.

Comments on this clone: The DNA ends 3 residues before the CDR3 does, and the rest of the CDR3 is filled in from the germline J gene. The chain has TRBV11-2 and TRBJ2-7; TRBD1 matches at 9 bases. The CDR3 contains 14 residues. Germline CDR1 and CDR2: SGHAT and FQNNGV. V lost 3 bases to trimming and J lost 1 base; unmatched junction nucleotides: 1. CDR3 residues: CASSFGTGSYEQYF. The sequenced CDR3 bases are TGTGCCAGCAGCTTCGGGACAGGGTCCTACGAG.

The CDR3 loop is CASVRTGGADTQYF. The sequenced CDR3 bases are TGTGCCAGCGTGCGGACAGGGGGCGCAGATACG. V gene TRBV7-2 combines with J gene TRBJ2-3; 11 bases map to TRBD1. With the read ending 3 residues before the CDR3 end, the germline J gene is used to fill in that end. The CDR3 totals 14 residues. V dropped 8 bases and J dropped 4; count of bases not matched to a gene: 5. The germline gives CDR1 SGHTA, CDR2 FQGNSA.